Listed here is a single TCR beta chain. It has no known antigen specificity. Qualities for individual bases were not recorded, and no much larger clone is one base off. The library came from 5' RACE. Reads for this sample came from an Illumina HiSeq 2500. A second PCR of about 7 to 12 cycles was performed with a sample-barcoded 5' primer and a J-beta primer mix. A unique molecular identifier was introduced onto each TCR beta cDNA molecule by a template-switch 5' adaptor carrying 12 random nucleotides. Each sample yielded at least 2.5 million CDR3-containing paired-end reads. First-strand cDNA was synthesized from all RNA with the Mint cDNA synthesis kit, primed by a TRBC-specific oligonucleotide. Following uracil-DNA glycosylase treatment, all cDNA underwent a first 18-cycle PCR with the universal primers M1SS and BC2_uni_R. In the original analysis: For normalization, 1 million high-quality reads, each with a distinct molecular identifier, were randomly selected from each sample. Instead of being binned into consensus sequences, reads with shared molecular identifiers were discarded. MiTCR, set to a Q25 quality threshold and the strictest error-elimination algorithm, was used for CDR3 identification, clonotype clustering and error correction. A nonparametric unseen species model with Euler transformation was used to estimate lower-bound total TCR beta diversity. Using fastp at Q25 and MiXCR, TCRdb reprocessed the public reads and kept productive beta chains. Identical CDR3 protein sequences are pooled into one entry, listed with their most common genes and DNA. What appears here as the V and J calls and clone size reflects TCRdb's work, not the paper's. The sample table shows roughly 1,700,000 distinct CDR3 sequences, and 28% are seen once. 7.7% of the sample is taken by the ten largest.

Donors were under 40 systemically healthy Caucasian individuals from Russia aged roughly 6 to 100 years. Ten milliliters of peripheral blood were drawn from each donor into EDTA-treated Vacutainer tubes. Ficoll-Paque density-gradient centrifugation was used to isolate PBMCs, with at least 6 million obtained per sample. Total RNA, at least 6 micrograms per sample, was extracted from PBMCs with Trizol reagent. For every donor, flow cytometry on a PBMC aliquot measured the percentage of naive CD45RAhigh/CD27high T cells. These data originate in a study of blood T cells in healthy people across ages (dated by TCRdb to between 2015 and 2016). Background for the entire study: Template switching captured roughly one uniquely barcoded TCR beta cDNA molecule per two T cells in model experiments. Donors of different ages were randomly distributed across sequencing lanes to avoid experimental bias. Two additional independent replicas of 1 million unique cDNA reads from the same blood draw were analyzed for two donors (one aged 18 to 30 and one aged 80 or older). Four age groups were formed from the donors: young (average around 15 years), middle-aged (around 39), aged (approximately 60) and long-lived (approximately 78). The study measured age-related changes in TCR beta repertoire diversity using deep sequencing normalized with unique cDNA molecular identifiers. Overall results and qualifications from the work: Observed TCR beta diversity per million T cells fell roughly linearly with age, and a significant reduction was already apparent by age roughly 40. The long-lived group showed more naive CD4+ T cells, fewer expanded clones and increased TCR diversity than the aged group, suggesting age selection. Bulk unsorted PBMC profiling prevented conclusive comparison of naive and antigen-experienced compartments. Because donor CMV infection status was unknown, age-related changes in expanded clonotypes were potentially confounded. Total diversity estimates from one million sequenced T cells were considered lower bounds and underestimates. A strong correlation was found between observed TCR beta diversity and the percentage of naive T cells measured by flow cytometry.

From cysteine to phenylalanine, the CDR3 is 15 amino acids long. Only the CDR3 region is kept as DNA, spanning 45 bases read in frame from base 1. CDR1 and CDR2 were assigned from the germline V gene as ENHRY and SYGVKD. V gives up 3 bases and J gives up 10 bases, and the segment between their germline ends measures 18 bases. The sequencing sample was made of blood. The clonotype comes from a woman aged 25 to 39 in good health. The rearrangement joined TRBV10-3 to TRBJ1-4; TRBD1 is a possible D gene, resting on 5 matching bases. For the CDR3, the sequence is CAISDPSEGEGKLFF. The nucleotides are TGTGCCATCAGTGACCCATCAGAAGGGGAGGGAAAACTGTTTTTT.